This passage covers 5 T cell receptor beta chains from one sample sequenced in a study of identifying expanded T cells in peripheral blood. Repertoires were generated with immunoSEQ multiplex PCR, while TCRdb's copy carries only in-frame clones and drops some. The repertoire has about 100,000 clones, about 90% of them found once; the top ten carry approximately 6%. The source material was blood. The receptor source for this set is a person between 18 and 70 years old in good health.

The chain joins TRBV25-1 to TRBJ1-3; D may be TRBD1 (5 bases). Germline assignment: CDR1 MGHDK and CDR2 SYGVNS. CDR3 length: 14 residues. Trimming removed 1 base at V and 2 bases at J, with 6 bases between. For the CDR3, the DNA is TGTGCCAGCAGTGAATGGGGCACTGGAAACACCATATATTTT. It specifies CASSEWGTGNTIYF. Complete variable domain (other parts from reference TRBV25-1 and TRBJ1-3): EADIYQTPRYLVIGTGKKITLECSQTMGHDKMYWYQQDPGMELHLIHYSYGVNSTEKGDLSSESTVSRIRTEHFPLTLESARPSHTSQYLCASSEWGTGNTIYFGEGSWLTVV.

The genes are TRBV29-1 and TRBJ2-1; possibly TRBD1 or TRBD2 for D (5 bases each). Germline loops: CDR1 SQVTM, CDR2 ANQGSEA. The CDR3 extends over 13 amino acids. V shed 6 bases and J shed 7 bases, with 16 bases lying between them. This CDR3 is CSVGRNRGNEQFF. In nucleotides, the CDR3 is TGCAGCGTGGGGCGGAACCGAGGGAATGAGCAGTTCTTC.

Written as DNA, the CDR3 is TGTGCCAGCAGCAAGGCAATTGGGCAGGGGAGTCCCTATAATTCACCCCTCCACTTT. Its protein product is CASSKAIGQGSPYNSPLHF. The V call is TRBV5-4, the J call TRBJ1-6; tentative D call: TRBD1 (6 bases). Trimming removed 4 bases from V and 2 bases from J, with 22 bases in between. The CDR3 is made up of 19 amino acids. CDR1 is SGHNT, CDR2 YYREEE, per germline (reference sequence).

The rearrangement uses TRBV9 and TRBJ2-7; tentative D call: TRBD1 (6 bases). Trimming stripped 0 bases from V and 6 bases from J, with 16 bases between. The germline V gene has CDR1 SGDLS and CDR2 YYNGEE. This CDR3 comprises 15 residues. The CDR3 bases are TGTGCCAGCAGCGTAGGAGCAGGGGCCTATTCCGAGCAGTACTTC. This translates into CASSVGAGAYSEQYF.

This clone appeared a single time. The chain combines TRBV7-9 with TRBJ2-3, with D tentatively TRBD1 (6 bases). Germline-derived CDR1 and CDR2 are SEHNR and FQNEAQ (reference sequence). This CDR3 is 16 amino acids long. V lost 5 bases and J lost 0, with 15 bases in between. This chain's CDR3 is CASSPRTAPSTDTQYF. The CDR3 DNA reads as TGTGCCAGCAGCCCCCGGACAGCACCTAGCACAGATACGCAGTATTTT.